This TCR beta chain was sequenced in a study of post-analysis software for immune sequencing data. Across the whole study: Relapsing-remitting, secondary progressive and progressive-relapsing courses of multiple sclerosis were included.

A note on this clonotype: The target antigen is unknown.

Study-wide results and limits: Multiple sclerosis patients had significantly lower normalized Chao1 diversity than controls. Samples prepared in the same batch strongly co-clustered by F measure.

The authors incorporated unique molecular identifiers into the TCR beta cDNA libraries. Some 500,000 cDNA molecules were obtained per 1 to 10 million input T cells. TCRdb analysed the PCR reads with MiXCR anew, one entry per CDR3 protein. The sample lists some 690,000 distinct CDR3 sequences; 55% to 60% were seen once. The receptor comes from a girl aged 2 to 9 with multiple sclerosis. The specimen was blood.

The CDR3, as DNA: TGTGCCAGCAGCAAAACCCTTTTTGTCGGAGCGGATTTCGAGCAGTACTTC. It specifies CASSKTLFVGADFEQYF. The chain employs TRBV21-1 and TRBJ2-7; TRBD2, as called in the table, went unchecked against the DNA. TRBV21-1 is a pseudogene locus. CDR3 size: 17 residues.